These 19 T cell receptor beta chains were sequenced from one sample in a study of blood T cell repertoires in COVID-19. Sequenced by immunoSEQ multiplex PCR; TCRdb stores in-frame clones only, minus some. The sample has 250,000 or so clones, roughly 89% seen once. Sequencing used peripheral blood. The receptors were gathered from a woman aged 25 to 45 with active or convalescent COVID-19.

The chain carries TRBV9 and TRBJ1-2, with D perhaps matching TRBD1 (6 bases). The ends were cut back, 3 bases at V and 6 bases at J, with 12 bases in the middle. The CDR3 contains 13 residues. The germline V gene encodes CDR1 SGDLS and CDR2 YYNGEE. The CDR3 loop reads CASSGTGIHGYTF. In nucleotides, the CDR3 is TGTGCCAGCAGCGGAACAGGGATCCATGGCTACACCTTC.

V usage is TRBV28 and J usage is TRBJ2-1; TRBD2 is a possible D gene (6 bases). Germline CDR1 and CDR2: MDHEN and SYDVKM. Deletions cut 8 bases from V and 0 bases from J, with 17 bases between. The CDR3 contains 16 residues. For the CDR3, the DNA is TGTGCCAGCGGAGGCGGCGGGGCTAGCTCCTACAATGAGCAGTTCTTC. Translation: CASGGGGASSYNEQFF.

V usage is TRBV14 and J usage is TRBJ1-1; D not certain. The CDR3 loop spans 15 amino acids. Germline lookup yields CDR1 SGHDN and CDR2 FVKESK. V lost 0 bases and J lost 0, with 8 bases in between. This chain's CDR3 is CASSQERGMNTEAFF. The DNA for the CDR3 is TGTGCCAGCAGCCAAGAAAGAGGGATGAACACTGAAGCTTTCTTT.

The chain has TRBV25-1 and TRBJ2-1; 9 positions match TRBD1. Germline V gene data show CDR1 as MGHDK and CDR2 as SYGVNS. The CDR3 sequence is 15 residues long. The V segment lost 3 bases and the J segment 5 bases; nucleotides outside the gene matches: 5. The CDR3 is CASSDWTGVDNEQFF. The CDR3 DNA reads TGTGCCAGCAGTGATTGGACAGGGGTGGACAATGAGCAGTTCTTC.

This clone was observed a handful of times. The chain carries TRBV6-5 and TRBJ1-1; D remains unclear. The CDR3 runs 12 residues. Germline V gene data show CDR1 as MNHEY and CDR2 as SVGAGI. V was shortened by 8 bases and J by 3 bases, with 10 bases between the two germline ends. DNA for the CDR3: TGTGCCAGCCGGTCGGCGGACACTGAAGCTTTCTTT. Translated, it gives CASRSADTEAFF.

The rearrangement links TRBV4-3 to TRBJ1-2, with D perhaps TRBD1 (6 bases). The CDR3 totals 17 residues. With 0 bases removed from V and 5 bases from J, the gap between germline ends came to 19 bases. Germline CDR1 LGHNA, CDR2 YSLEER. In nucleotides, the CDR3 is TGCGCCAGCAGCCAAGATAATAGTGGGCAGGGGCTTTATGGCTACACCTTC. This translates into CASSQDNSGQGLYGYTF.

V usage is TRBV6-5 and J usage is TRBJ1-2; possibly TRBD1 for D (5 bases). Germline V lookup: CDR1 MNHEY, CDR2 SVGAGI. The CDR3 is 13 amino acids. Trimming shortened V by 6 bases and J by 7 bases, and 15 bases separated the two germline ends. The CDR3 loop reads CASRQALGGGYTF. The CDR3, as DNA: TGTGCCAGCAGGCAGGCCCTCGGGGGTGGCTACACCTTC.

The genes are TRBV28 and TRBJ1-2; TRBD1 matches at 8 bases. J was trimmed by 5 bases and V by 5 bases; bases with no gene match: 13. The germline gives CDR1 MDHEN, CDR2 SYDVKM. The CDR3 length is 16 residues. In DNA, the CDR3 is TGTGCCAGCAGTCTAATTTCTCGGACAGGGTTGTATGGCTACACCTTC. It specifies CASSLISRTGLYGYTF.

The chain recombines TRBV27 with TRBJ1-6; D is perhaps TRBD1 (5 bases). Germline CDR1 is MNHEY and CDR2 is SMNVEV (reference sequence). The CDR3 contains 14 residues. V lost 1 base and J lost 7, with 8 bases in between. CDR3 DNA: TGTGCCAGCAGTTTATGGGGCGCGAATTCACCCCTCCACTTT. Protein product: CASSLWGANSPLHF.

V and J are TRBV23-1 and TRBJ1-2; 7 bases map to TRBD1. TRBV23-1 is an ORF for which the function is uncertain. CDR3 length: 15 amino acids. J was trimmed by 0 bases and V by 5 bases; bases with no gene match: 6. CDR3 sequence reads: CASSCRDRTNYGYTF. CDR3 nucleotides: TGCGCCAGCAGTTGCAGGGACAGAACTAACTATGGCTACACCTTC.

The rearrangement joins TRBV18 to TRBJ1-3; D call uncertain. Between the trimmed V and J ends, which lost 2 bases and 9 bases, there was a span of 17 bases. Germline CDR1 is KGHSH and CDR2 is LQKENI. The CDR3 sequence is 15 residues long. The CDR3 sequence is CASSPTQYSGGTIYF. The CDR3 nucleotides are TGTGCCAGCTCACCAACCCAATATTCGGGAGGCACCATATATTTT.

The gene calls are TRBV5-6 and TRBJ2-1; 13 bases line up with TRBD2. Trimming cost V 4 bases and J 4 bases; bases outside gene matches: 5. The CDR3 loop spans 16 amino acids. The germline V gene encodes CDR1 SGHDT and CDR2 YYEEEE. The CDR3 sequence is CASSPGLAGYYNEQFF. DNA of the CDR3: TGTGCCAGCAGCCCGGGACTAGCGGGGTATTACAATGAGCAGTTCTTC.

V is TRBV2 and J is TRBJ2-2; 7 bases align to TRBD1. The CDR3 is 14 amino acids. CDR1 SNHLY and CDR2 FYNNEI come from the germline V gene. J gave up 3 bases and V 6 bases, and 4 bases lay outside the gene matches. The CDR3 sequence: CASRTGTDTGELFF. The CDR3 nucleotides are TGTGCCAGCAGGACAGGGACGGACACCGGGGAGCTGTTTTTT. Full variable domain (remainder filled in from reference TRBV2 and TRBJ2-2): EPEVTQTPSHQVTQMGQEVILRCVPISNHLYFYWYRQILGQKVEFLVSFYNNEISEKSEIFDDQFSVERPDGSNFTLKIRSTKLEDSAMYFCASRTGTDTGELFFGEGSRLTVL.

This chain uses TRBV5-6 with TRBJ1-3, with D possibly TRBD1 on 5 matching bases. The germline V gene encodes CDR1 SGHDT and CDR2 YYEEEE. The CDR3 runs to 17 residues. V was pared by 0 bases and J by 2 bases, with 15 bases between. The CDR3 DNA follows: TGTGCCAGCAGCTTGGTTCAGATAACAGGACCTGGAAACACCATATATTTT. Translating it yields CASSLVQITGPGNTIYF.

The chain couples TRBV19 to TRBJ2-2; TRBD2 matches at 7 bases. V lost 5 bases and J lost 6; bases outside the gene matches: 3. The CDR3 extends over 13 amino acids. The V gene's germline CDR1 is LNHDA and CDR2 SQIVND (reference sequence). The chain's CDR3 is CASSREEAGELFF. CDR3 nucleotide sequence: TGTGCCAGTAGTCGGGAGGAGGCCGGGGAGCTGTTTTTT.

This chain joins TRBV9 and TRBJ1-1; tentatively, D is TRBD1 (5 bases). Trimming took 4 bases from V and 0 from J, leaving 13 bases between them. The CDR3 runs 15 residues. Looked up from germline, CDR1 is SGDLS and CDR2 is YYNGEE. The CDR3 sequence is CASSPYADMNTEAFF. The CDR3 DNA is TGTGCCAGCAGCCCTTATGCGGACATGAACACTGAAGCTTTCTTT. The variable domain in full, with the rest retrieved from reference TRBV9 and TRBJ1-1, is DSGVTQTPKHLITATGQRVTLRCSPRSGDLSVYWYQQSLDQGLQFLIQYYNGEERAKGNILERFSAQQFPDLHSELNLSSLELGDSALYFCASSPYADMNTEAFFGQGTRLTVV.

The genes are TRBV7-9 and TRBJ1-2, with 7 bases lining up with TRBD1. J was trimmed by 8 bases and V by 4 bases; bases with no gene match: 10. This CDR3 is 14 amino acids long. Germline CDR1 is SEHNR and CDR2 is FQNEAQ (reference sequence). The CDR3 spells CASSWTDRAEGYTF. The CDR3 DNA follows: TGTGCCAGCAGCTGGACCGACAGGGCTGAGGGCTACACCTTC.

The chain employs TRBV4-3 and TRBJ1-2, with 7 bases identical to TRBD1. V shed 4 bases, J shed 1 base, and the junction held 6 bases outside the gene matches. This CDR3 has 15 amino acids. Germline-derived CDR1 and CDR2 are LGHNA and YSLEER. In DNA, the CDR3 is TGCGCCAGCAGCCCGGGACAGAATAATAACTATGGCTACACCTTC. This translates into CASSPGQNNNYGYTF.

This chain joins TRBV5-1 and TRBJ1-1, with D tentatively TRBD1 (5 bases). The germline V gene has CDR1 SGHRS and CDR2 YFSETQ. The V end was cut by 4 bases, the J end by 1 base, with 11 bases between. The CDR3 spans 14 residues. The CDR3 nucleotides read TGCGCCAGCAGCCCCCGACAGTGGAACACTGAAGCTTTCTTT. Its translation: CASSPRQWNTEAFF. Variable domain in full (rest from reference TRBV5-1 and TRBJ1-1): KAGVTQTPRYLIKTRGQQVTLSCSPISGHRSVSWYQQTPGQGLQFLFEYFSETQRNKGNFPGRFSGRQFSNSRSEMNVSTLELGDSALYLCASSPRQWNTEAFFGQGTRLTVV.